The clone carrying this TCR beta chain appeared a few times. The junction departs from the called germline gene at one end, perhaps through a read error. The data were taken from a study of CD8 T cells in ankylosing spondylitis. This CDR3 region has 16 residues. Looked up from germline, CDR1 is LNHNV and CDR2 is YYDKDF (reference sequence). TCRdb reprocessed the 5' RACE reads via MiXCR and lists one record per CDR3 protein. The data hold 150,000 to 200,000 distinct CDR3 sequences, with around 16% observed a single time. What was sequenced was blood, either unsorted or a sorted T cell fraction (not recorded which). The clonotype originates from a male donor with ankylosing spondylitis or in good health (not recorded which). The V gene is TRBV15, the J gene TRBJ2-1; 8 bases agree with TRBD1. The CDR3 reads CVTSSEQGGLFYEQFF. DNA of the CDR3: TGTGTCACCAGCAGTGAACAGGGGGGTTTGTTCTATGAGCAGTTCTTC.